This TCR beta chain originates from a study of vaccination and CD4 T cells after COVID-19. Study-wide background: The cells were exposed to overlapping spike peptides originating from SARS-CoV-2, HCoV-NL63, HCoV-OC43 and HCoV-229E for stimulation.

Treatment indicated: roughly 10-day PBMC culture with coronavirus spike peptide pools or control peptides (ViraFEST assay). Before TCRs were sequenced, ViraFEST expanded antigen-specific T cells with peptide pools. Alongside about 10 IU/ml IL-2 and approximately 9.8 ug/ml peptide pools, PBMCs were cultured at some 2 million per well. Sequenced with the Oncomine TCR Beta short-read assay was DNA taken from cultured CD4+ T cells. TCRdb used MiXCR to reprocess the PCR reads, holding one entry per CDR3 protein. The sample holds roughly 20,000 distinct CDR3 sequences, 25% to 30% seen once. Concerning this clonotype itself: Its specificity is unknown.

V gave up 2 bases and J gave up 2 bases, with 13 bases separating them. CDR3 size: 15 residues. Germline-derived CDR1 and CDR2 are WSHSY and SAAADI. V gene TRBV10-2 combines with J gene TRBJ2-7; possibly TRBD2 for D (6 bases). This clonotype originated in a human donor with COVID-19. Material: cultured CD4+ T cells from blood. CDR3 residues: CASSELGKRAYEQYF. In DNA, the CDR3 is TGCGCCAGCAGTGAGCTCGGGAAGCGGGCCTACGAGCAGTACTTC.